The 17 T cell receptor beta chains below come from one sample, sequenced in a study of blood T cell repertoires in COVID-19. This table comes from immunoSEQ multiplex PCR, and its TCRdb copy is limited to in-frame clones, with some not included. The sample holds roughly 500,000 clones, approximately 89% seen once. The sequenced material came from peripheral blood. These receptors all come from a man younger than 30 with COVID-19, enrolled during active disease.

The genes are TRBV6-5 and TRBJ1-6; D possibly corresponds to TRBD1 (6 bases). With 2 bases removed from V and 5 bases from J, the gap between germline ends came to 10 bases. The CDR3 totals 15 residues. The germline V gene encodes CDR1 MNHEY and CDR2 SVGAGI. CDR3 coding DNA: TGTGCCAGCAGTTACCGGGACAACCATAATTCACCCCTCCACTTT. Its protein product is CASSYRDNHNSPLHF.

The V call is TRBV6-6, the J call TRBJ1-5; D not certain. Per the germline V gene, CDR1 is MNHNY and CDR2 is SVGAGI (reference sequence). CDR3 size: 16 residues. The ends were cut back, 3 bases at V and 0 bases at J, with 12 bases in the middle. The CDR3 DNA follows: TGTGCCAGCAGTTATCTTGAGGCATATAGCAATCAGCCCCAGCATTTT. Translating it yields CASSYLEAYSNQPQHF.

V and J are TRBV5-1 and TRBJ2-3; a weak D match, TRBD1 (6 bases). Trimming stripped 3 bases from V and 6 bases from J, with 14 bases between. Germline V gene sequence: CDR1 SGHRS, CDR2 YFSETQ. The CDR3 consists of 14 residues. The CDR3 sequence is CASSYRTATDTQYF. DNA for the CDR3: TGCGCCAGCAGCTACCGGACAGCAACCGATACGCAGTATTTT.

The chain carries TRBV29-1 and TRBJ2-4; tentatively, D is TRBD1 (5 bases). The CDR3 has 15 amino acids. The germline gives CDR1 SQVTM, CDR2 ANQGSEA. V lost 5 bases and J 7 bases, leaving 21 bases between the germline ends. This CDR3 reads CSVLPGLGPGNIQYF. The CDR3 region has the DNA TGCAGCGTTCTTCCCGGTTTAGGCCCAGGGAACATTCAGTACTTC.

There are a few counts of this clone. The chain links TRBV5-1 to TRBJ2-2; 10 nucleotides line up with TRBD2. Per germline, CDR1 SGHRS and CDR2 YFSETQ. The CDR3 sequence is 16 residues long. J lost 2 bases, V lost 4 bases, and 5 bases had no gene match. In nucleotides, the CDR3 is TGCGCCAGCAGCGAGTTAGCGGGAGGTAACACCGGGGAGCTGTTTTTT. Translating it yields CASSELAGGNTGELFF.

This clone was picked up one time. The CDR3 DNA follows: TGTGCCAGCCGTCCTAGCGGGTCGACCGGGGAGCTGTTTTTT. This sequence encodes CASRPSGSTGELFF. J is TRBJ2-2 and V is TRBV6-5; 8 bases are a match to TRBD2. V gave up 8 bases and J gave up 5 bases; unmatched junction bases: 7. This CDR3 is built from 14 residues. Per germline, CDR1 MNHEY and CDR2 SVGAGI.

The CDR3 loop reads CASSRDSNYGYTF. DNA of the CDR3: TGTGCCAGCAGCCGGGACTCGAACTATGGCTACACCTTC. The chain recombines TRBV5-6 with TRBJ1-2, with D possibly TRBD1 on 5 matching bases. Trimming took off 4 bases at V and 2 bases at J, with 9 bases between the two ends. Looked up from germline, CDR1 is SGHDT and CDR2 is YYEEEE. The CDR3 runs 13 residues.

This chain links TRBV19 with TRBJ2-2, with D perhaps matching TRBD1 (5 bases). Trimming left V 5 bases short and J 6 bases short, with 7 bases between. CDR1 and CDR2 (germline): LNHDA, SQIVND (reference sequence). The CDR3 loop spans 12 amino acids. Here the CDR3 DNA reads TGTGCCAGTAGTCTGGGGCCCGGGGAGCTGTTTTTT. Its protein is CASSLGPGELFF.

This chain uses TRBV19 with TRBJ1-4, with 10 nucleotides matching TRBD1. From germline, CDR1 is LNHDA and CDR2 SQIVND (reference sequence). Trimming at V came to 9 bases and at J to 11 bases, leaving 15 bases not matched to a gene. The CDR3 covers 15 residues. The CDR3 DNA reads as TGTGCCAGCGTTGGGACCGGGACAGGGGTCGGGAAACTGTTTTTT. This encodes CASVGTGTGVGKLFF. The variable domain in full, with the rest retrieved from reference TRBV19 and TRBJ1-4, is DGGITQSPKYLFRKEGQNVTLSCEQNLNHDAMYWYRQDPGQGLRLIYYSQIVNDFQKGDIAEGYSVSREKKESFPLTVTSAQKNPTAFYLCASVGTGTGVGKLFFGSGTQLSVL.

V gene TRBV19 combines with J gene TRBJ2-7; possible D gene TRBD2, 6 bases. The CDR3 has 15 residues. The germline gives CDR1 LNHDA, CDR2 SQIVND (reference sequence). With 3 bases removed from V and 0 bases from J, the gap between germline ends came to 12 bases. The CDR3 is CASSIRAGNSYEQYF. The CDR3 DNA sequence: TGTGCCAGTAGTATTCGGGCGGGAAACTCCTACGAGCAGTACTTC.

This clone was seen only once. V and J are TRBV7-7 and TRBJ2-5, with 12 bases fitting TRBD2. After removal of 4 bases from V and 5 bases from J, the junction contained 5 bases not matched to a gene. CDR3 size: 15 residues. Germline V lookup: CDR1 SSHAT, CDR2 FNYEAQ (reference sequence). CDR3 sequence (DNA): TGTGCCAGCAGCTGGACTAGCGGGGCTTCGGAGACCCAGTACTTC. It is translated as CASSWTSGASETQYF.

In its sample, this clone was seen a few times. This sample also contains other DNA sequences that code for the same CDR3. The chain has TRBV6-5 and TRBJ1-2; 8 bases map to TRBD1. Germline V gene sequence: CDR1 MNHEY, CDR2 SVGAGI. This CDR3 has 12 residues. V lost 6 bases and J lost 6; bases outside the gene matches: 3. The CDR3 DNA reads TGTGCCAGCAGCTCAGGGGGCGATGGCTACACCTTC. Its protein is CASSSGGDGYTF.

The V call is TRBV5-4, the J call TRBJ1-5, with D maybe TRBD1 (6 bases). CDR1 is SGHNT, CDR2 YYREEE, per germline (reference sequence). The ends were cut back, 4 bases at V and 0 bases at J, with 20 bases in the middle. The CDR3 consists of 18 residues. The CDR3 loop is CASSLLQGRVYSNQPQHF. Written as DNA, the CDR3 is TGTGCCAGCAGCCTCCTACAGGGAAGGGTTTATAGCAATCAGCCCCAGCATTTT. Combining the CDR3 with reference TRBV5-4 and TRBJ1-5 gives the whole variable domain ETGVTQSPTHLIKTRGQQVTLRCSSQSGHNTVSWYQQALGQGPQFIFQYYREEENGRGNFPPRFSGLQFPNYSSELNVNALELDDSALYLCASSLLQGRVYSNQPQHFGDGTRLSIL.

The gene calls are TRBV19 and TRBJ2-1; the match to TRBD2 covers 7 bases. The V gene's germline CDR1 is LNHDA and CDR2 SQIVND (reference sequence). The CDR3 runs to 14 residues. The trim removed 8 bases at V and 2 bases at J, leaving 6 bases unmatched. The CDR3 region has the DNA TGTGCCAGTGGGGGGGAGTTCCCCTACAATGAGCAGTTCTTC. Protein: CASGGEFPYNEQFF.

This clone was observed a few times. This sequence joins TRBV10-1 and TRBJ2-7; D is perhaps TRBD2 (5 bases). The CDR3 has 14 residues. Germline V gene lookup returns CDR1 WNHNN and CDR2 SYGVQD (reference sequence). V was cut by 0 bases and J by 2 bases, with 8 bases left in between. CDR3 in DNA: TGCGCCAGCAGTGAGTCGAGGGAACCCTACGAGCAGTACTTC. It specifies CASSESREPYEQYF.

The V and J genes are TRBV4-2 and TRBJ2-5, with D perhaps matching TRBD2 (5 bases). The V end lost 1 base, the J end lost 5 bases, and 8 bases lay between the germline ends. From germline, CDR1 is LGHNA and CDR2 YNFKEQ. CDR3 size: 13 residues. The CDR3 sequence is CASSQGTPETQYF. The CDR3 DNA sequence: TGTGCCAGCAGCCAAGGGACTCCGGAGACCCAGTACTTC.

V usage is TRBV5-1 and J usage is TRBJ2-5; unclear D gene. This CDR3 has 14 amino acids. Germline V gene data show CDR1 as SGHRS and CDR2 as YFSETQ. Between the trimmed V and J ends, which lost 2 bases and 1 base, there was a span of 9 bases. The CDR3 reads CASSFANSQETQYF. For the CDR3, the DNA is TGCGCCAGCAGCTTCGCGAACAGCCAAGAGACCCAGTACTTC.